This TCR beta chain was retrieved from a study of beta chain features in type 1 diabetes. The V gene end was trimmed by 8 bases and the J gene end by 4 bases; junction bases not matched to a gene: 7. There are 15 residues in the CDR3. Germline V lookup: CDR1 SGHTA, CDR2 FQGNSA. In the case of this clone: No antigen is known for it.

Since all of the isolated RNA was reverse transcribed, expressed TCRB transcripts were what got sequenced. TCRdb's copy holds only in-frame clones and misses some; the assay was immunoSEQ multiplex PCR. This table has about 700,000 clones, roughly an eighth appearing once. Study results and limitations: Any role of HLA type in TCRB rearrangement remained unresolved here. VDJ junctions from type 1 diabetes patients carried fewer insertions and larger deletions. PCR might pick shorter templates more often, in the same way for patients and controls. Type 1 diabetes patients had moderately but significantly shorter TCRB CDR3s in all four CD4+ subsets.

The chain carries TRBV7-2 and TRBJ2-1, with 11 positions matching TRBD2. The sequenced sample was naive CD4+ T cells from blood. The TCR comes from a man aged 18-30 years with type 1 diabetes. This CDR3 reads CASGRSGGVYNEQFF. DNA of the CDR3: TGTGCCAGCGGACGTAGCGGGGGGGTTTACAATGAGCAGTTCTTC.